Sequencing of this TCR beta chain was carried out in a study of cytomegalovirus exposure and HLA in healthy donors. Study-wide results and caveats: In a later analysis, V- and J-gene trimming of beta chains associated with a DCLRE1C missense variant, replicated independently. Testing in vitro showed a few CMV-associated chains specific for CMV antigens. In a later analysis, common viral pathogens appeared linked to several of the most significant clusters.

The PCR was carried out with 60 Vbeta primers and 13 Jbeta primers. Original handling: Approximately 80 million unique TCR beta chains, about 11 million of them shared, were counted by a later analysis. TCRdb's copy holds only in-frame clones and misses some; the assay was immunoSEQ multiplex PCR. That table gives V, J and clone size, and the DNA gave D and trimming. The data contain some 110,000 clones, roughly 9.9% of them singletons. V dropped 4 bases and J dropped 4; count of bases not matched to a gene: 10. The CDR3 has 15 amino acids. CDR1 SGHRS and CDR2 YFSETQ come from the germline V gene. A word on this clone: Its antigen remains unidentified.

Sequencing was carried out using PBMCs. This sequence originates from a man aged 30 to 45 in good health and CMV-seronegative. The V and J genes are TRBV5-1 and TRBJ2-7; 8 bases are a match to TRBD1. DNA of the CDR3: TGCGCCAGCAGCCCGGAGGACAGGGTCATTTACGAGCAGTACTTC. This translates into CASSPEDRVIYEQYF.